A single sample is the source of the 25 T cell receptor beta chains below, sequenced in a study of Ad26.COV2.S vaccination and SARS-CoV-2 variants. Clones were sequenced by immunoSEQ multiplex PCR, and TCRdb holds only the in-frame ones, with some missing. The sample lists just over 350,000 clones, roughly 81% seen once, with around 3% in the top ten. Described treatment: about 20 received Ad26.COV2.S at low or high dose, single or two shots; 5 received placebo; per-sample allocation not given. Collection of samples fell on day 63 after the first vaccine or placebo injection. Sequencing was performed on peripheral blood, taken in a trial of Ad26.COV2.S vaccine versus placebo. These TCRs come from a person aged 18-65 years who received the Ad26.COV2.S COVID-19 vaccine or a placebo.

The chain carries TRBV7-2 and TRBJ1-4, with D unresolved. This CDR3 has 13 amino acids. Germline CDR1 and CDR2: SGHTA and FQGNSA. V lost 3 bases and J 3 bases, leaving 5 bases between the germline ends. This CDR3 reads CASSFQSNEKLFF. CDR3 nucleotides: TGTGCCAGCAGCTTTCAATCTAATGAAAAACTGTTTTTT.

The V and J genes are TRBV3-1 (or the pseudogene TRBV3-2) and TRBJ2-3; 9 bases align to TRBD2. CDR3 length: 18 residues. Germline CDR1 reads LGHDT; CDR2 reads YNNKEL (reference sequence). V dropped 4 bases and J dropped 4; count of bases not matched to a gene: 15. Written as DNA, the CDR3 is TGTGCCAGCAGCCCCCTAGCGGGACCCTTACTTTGCGCAGATACGCAGTATTTT. Its translation is CASSPLAGPLLCADTQYF.

This clone was found a few times. V gene TRBV6-6 combines with J gene TRBJ1-4; D is ambiguous. The V end was cut by 4 bases, the J end by 0 bases, with 12 bases between. This CDR3 is 16 amino acids long. The germline V gene has CDR1 MNHNY and CDR2 SVGAGI (reference sequence). CDR3 region: CASSFLPAATNEKLFF. CDR3 nucleotides: TGTGCCAGCAGTTTCCTACCGGCCGCAACTAATGAAAAACTGTTTTTT.

V is TRBV27 and J is TRBJ2-1; TRBD1 aligns across 7 bases. With 4 bases clipped from V and 7 bases from J, the junction kept 22 bases outside the gene matches. This CDR3 comprises 19 residues. CDR1 MNHEY and CDR2 SMNVEV come from the germline V gene (reference sequence). CDR3 sequence: CASSSIYPTILGGRNEQFF. CDR3 nucleotide sequence: TGTGCCAGCAGTTCAATATACCCGACCATACTAGGGGGCCGGAATGAGCAGTTCTTC.

This chain joins TRBV6-5 and TRBJ1-3; D not resolved. Germline-derived CDR1 and CDR2 are MNHEY and SVGAGI. The CDR3 consists of 13 residues. V was pared by 7 bases and J by 4 bases, with 11 bases between. CDR3 coding DNA: TGTGCCAGCATGAGGACGGGCGGAAACACCATATATTTT. Protein sequence: CASMRTGGNTIYF.

The chain combines TRBV6-5 with TRBJ2-7; no reliable D call. The germline V gene encodes CDR1 MNHEY and CDR2 SVGAGI. This CDR3 region has 11 residues. The germline V and J ends were trimmed by 6 bases and 3 bases, with 6 bases remaining between them. The CDR3 spells CASRINYEQYF. The CDR3 DNA reads as TGTGCCAGCAGAATCAACTACGAGCAGTACTTC.

V gene TRBV28 combines with J gene TRBJ2-7; 8 bases are a match to TRBD1. Germline CDR1 is MDHEN and CDR2 is SYDVKM. Unmatched junction bases numbered 6, after V lost 8 bases and J lost 3 bases. CDR3 length equals 13 residues. DNA of the CDR3: TGTGCCAGCCGCCCGGGACAGGTCTACGAGCAGTACTTC. Amino acids: CASRPGQVYEQYF.

The chain couples TRBV2 to TRBJ1-5, with a weak D call TRBD1 (5 bases). The CDR3 runs 14 residues. V gave up 5 bases and J gave up 4 bases, with 12 bases separating them. In germline, CDR1 is SNHLY, CDR2 FYNNEI. CDR3 bases: TGTGCCAGCAGTTCGGACGGGGGAAATCAGCCCCAGCATTTT. Amino acid sequence: CASSSDGGNQPQHF.

Concerning this clone: Other DNA sequences from this sample encode an identical CDR3 as well. The chain carries TRBV19 and TRBJ2-3; 7 bases fit TRBD2. The trim removed 5 bases at V and 3 bases at J, leaving 5 bases unmatched. This CDR3 has 14 amino acids. Germline CDR1 LNHDA, CDR2 SQIVND (reference sequence). The CDR3 is CASSGASGTDTQYF. The CDR3 nucleotides are TGTGCCAGTAGTGGAGCTAGCGGAACAGATACGCAGTATTTT. Complete variable domain (other parts from reference TRBV19 and TRBJ2-3): DGGITQSPKYLFRKEGQNVTLSCEQNLNHDAMYWYRQDPGQGLRLIYYSQIVNDFQKGDIAEGYSVSREKKESFPLTVTSAQKNPTAFYLCASSGASGTDTQYFGPGTRLTVL.

This chain links TRBV4-1 with TRBJ1-6; D is unresolved. The CDR3 covers 16 residues. Germline V gene data show CDR1 as MGHRA and CDR2 as YSYEKL. V lost 0 bases and J 5 bases, leaving 11 bases between the germline ends. The CDR3 sequence: CASSQEGGGHNSPLHF. CDR3 coding DNA: TGCGCCAGCAGCCAAGAGGGAGGCGGGCATAATTCACCCCTCCACTTT.

This clone was seen a handful of times. The chain recombines TRBV2 with TRBJ2-7; D perhaps matches TRBD1 (6 bases). V was clipped by 8 bases and J by 6 bases, with 14 bases between them. The length of the CDR3 is 12 residues. The V gene's germline CDR1 is SNHLY and CDR2 FYNNEI. The CDR3 DNA reads TGTGCCAGCTTGGGACATCATGCCGAGCAGTACTTC. Amino acid sequence: CASLGHHAEQYF.

This clone was counted a single time. Given a much more abundant clone one base away, this may be a read error. Other nucleotide sequences in the sample specify the same CDR3. The genes are TRBV10-3 and TRBJ1-3, with D unclear. CDR1 is ENHRY and CDR2 is SYGVKD in the germline V gene. The CDR3 is 17 residues long. CDR3 protein: CAINRVPEGSSGNTIYF. The CDR3 bases are TGTGCCATCAATAGGGTTCCTGAGGGTAGCTCTGGAAACACTATATATTTT.

The J gene is TRBJ2-5, the V gene TRBV5-4, with a tentative D call TRBD2 (5 bases). Per germline, CDR1 SGHNT and CDR2 YYREEE (reference sequence). The length of the CDR3 is 14 residues. Trimming took off 4 bases at V and 1 base at J, with 11 bases between the two ends. The CDR3 sequence is CASSLSVGQETQYF. Written as DNA, the CDR3 is TGTGCCAGCAGCCTTAGCGTGGGCCAAGAGACCCAGTACTTC.

This clone was counted a single time. The chain links TRBV4-3 to TRBJ2-5, with TRBD1 as a possible D gene (6 bases). Germline CDR1 and CDR2: LGHNA and YSLEER. This CDR3 has 16 residues. V lost 0 bases, J lost 2 bases, and 13 bases lay in between. The CDR3 DNA reads TGCGCCAGCAGCCAAGAATGGGGCCAGGGGCAAGAGACCCAGTACTTC. This sequence encodes CASSQEWGQGQETQYF.

The rearrangement joins TRBV5-6 to TRBJ2-7; unclear D gene. The CDR3 consists of 14 residues. The germline V and J ends were trimmed by 4 bases and 3 bases, with 14 bases remaining between them. The V gene's germline CDR1 is SGHDT and CDR2 YYEEEE. CDR3 protein: CASSPEAASYEQYF. DNA for the CDR3: TGTGCCAGCAGCCCTGAAGCTGCTAGCTACGAGCAGTACTTC. Based on the CDR3 plus reference TRBV5-6 and TRBJ2-7, the full variable domain is DAGVTQSPTHLIKTRGQQVTLRCSPKSGHDTVSWYQQALGQGPQFIFQYYEEEERQRGNFPDRFSGHQFPNYSSELNVNALLLGDSALYLCASSPEAASYEQYFGPGTRLTVT.

This chain links TRBV25-1 with TRBJ2-1; D call uncertain. Trimming removed 6 bases at V and 7 bases at J, with 4 bases between. Germline CDR1 and CDR2: MGHDK and SYGVNS. The CDR3 runs to 10 residues. DNA of the CDR3: TGTGCCAGCAGGAAGAATGAGCAGTTCTTC. Translated: CASRKNEQFF.

This clone came up a few times. The rearrangement links TRBV6-5 to TRBJ2-7, with D uncertain. V lost 5 bases and J 0 bases, leaving 11 bases between the germline ends. The CDR3 is made up of 14 amino acids. Germline V CDR1 and CDR2: MNHEY, SVGAGI. CDR3 sequence (DNA): TGTGCCAGCAGTCCCATCCCGATCTCCTACGAGCAGTACTTC. Its translation is CASSPIPISYEQYF.

The chain uses TRBV13 and TRBJ1-5; D possibly corresponds to TRBD1 (5 bases). The V and J ends lost 2 bases and 3 bases respectively, with 8 bases between them. CDR3 length: 14 residues. Germline assignment: CDR1 PRHDT and CDR2 FYEKMQ (reference sequence). CDR3 in DNA: TGTGCCAGCAGCTTACGGGGGGACAATCAGCCCCAGCATTTT. It is translated as CASSLRGDNQPQHF.

The chain has TRBV10-3 and TRBJ2-5, with a possible D match to TRBD2 (5 bases). Germline-derived CDR1 and CDR2 are ENHRY and SYGVKD. This CDR3 has 16 residues. Trimming removed 2 bases at V and 3 bases at J, with 16 bases between. The chain's CDR3 is CAISEPLLGEKETQYF. For the CDR3, the DNA is TGTGCCATCAGTGAGCCCCTGTTGGGAGAAAAAGAGACCCAGTACTTC.

The chain joins TRBV29-1 to TRBJ2-7; TRBD1 agrees at 8 bases. CDR1 is SQVTM, CDR2 ANQGSEA, per germline. Trimming took 7 bases from V and 3 from J; bases not matched to a gene: 8. This CDR3 spans 13 amino acids. For the CDR3, the DNA is TGCAGCGCTGGGGGTGGACAGGGCTACGAGCAGTACTTC. Translation: CSAGGGQGYEQYF.

This clone came up once. This may stem from a read error, because a much larger clone lies one nucleotide away. The same CDR3 arises from other DNA sequences in this sample as well. This rearrangement joins TRBV28 to TRBJ2-5; D gene unclear. Germline V lookup: CDR1 MDHEN, CDR2 SYDVKM. This CDR3 comprises 12 residues. The V gene lost 1 base and the J gene lost 5 bases, with 5 bases spanning the gap. The CDR3 sequence: CASSLFRETQYF. CDR3 nucleotide sequence: TGTGCCAGCAGTTTATTCCGGGAGACCCAGTACTTC.

The CDR3 DNA is TGTGCCAGCAGCCAAGGGGGCTCTGGGGCCAACGTCCTGACTTTC. Protein: CASSQGGSGANVLTF. The V gene is TRBV9, the J gene TRBJ2-6, with a weak D call TRBD1 (6 bases). Deletions cut 4 bases from V and 0 bases from J, with 8 bases between. The germline gives CDR1 SGDLS, CDR2 YYNGEE. The CDR3 has 15 residues.

The rearrangement links TRBV10-1 to TRBJ2-1; 11 nucleotides align to TRBD2. The CDR3 has 13 amino acids. Germline CDR1 WNHNN, CDR2 SYGVQD (reference sequence). After removal of 9 bases from V and 5 bases from J, the junction contained 3 bases not matched to a gene. The CDR3 DNA follows: TGCGCCAGTAGCGGGGGGGCGGACAATGAGCAGTTCTTC. Protein: CASSGGADNEQFF.

The V call is TRBV28, the J call TRBJ1-2; 7 bases fit TRBD1. CDR1 is MDHEN, CDR2 SYDVKM, per germline. V was clipped by 3 bases and J by 7 bases; unmatched bases: 8. The CDR3 totals 14 residues. The CDR3 DNA is TGTGCCAGCAGTTTCCCACCGGGACAGCCTGGCTACACCTTC. Encoded protein: CASSFPPGQPGYTF.

The chain employs TRBV18 and TRBJ1-2; D gene ambiguous. The ends were cut back, 2 bases at V and 2 bases at J, with 6 bases in the middle. The CDR3 is made up of 13 amino acids. CDR1 and CDR2 from the germline V gene are KGHSH and LQKENI. Here the CDR3 reads CASSPSTNYGYTF. CDR3 nucleotides: TGTGCCAGCTCACCATCGACAAACTATGGCTACACCTTC.